This TCR beta chain was observed in a study of CD8+CD57+ T cells in acquired aplastic anemia. Study-wide results and limits: The number of CD8+ CDR3 sequences shared by patients and controls was twenty-nine.

In regard to this clonotype: What it recognizes is unknown.

In patients chosen for sequencing, flow cytometry had shown CD8+CD57+ cell expansion. Genomic DNA was employed as the template in profiling TCR beta VDJ and CDR3. TCRdb redid the calling of the reads with MiXCR, one entry per CDR3 protein. The table lists under 250,000 distinct CDR3 sequences, 65% of them singletons, with around 60% in the top ten. Source material: sorted CD4+, CD8+, or CD8+CD57+ T cells (not recorded which) from PBMCs. The receptor was isolated from a human donor with aplastic anemia.

This CDR3 reads CASSESGVQYF. CDR3 nucleotides: TGTGCCAGCAGTGAGTCCGGGGTGCAGTACTTC. This chain connects TRBV2 to TRBJ2-7; the D gene is possibly TRBD2 (5 bases). The germline CDR1 and CDR2 sequences are SNHLY and FYNNEI. V was pared by 3 bases and J by 9 bases, with 9 bases between. The CDR3 consists of 11 residues.